This TCR beta chain was obtained from a study of molecular identifiers for immune sequencing clone quantification. Findings of the study overall: Jurkat TCR RNA spiked in from one cell (amid about 1 million naive cells) was reportedly detectable. A shared barcode on identical TCR molecules could lead to underestimated sizes for highly expanded clones. Clones exceeding 20 RNA copies carried over 99% of effector molecules but under 1% of naive-cell molecules.

Sorted cell numbers of roughly 20,000 to 1,100,000, with 10%, 30% or 50% RNA, served as input for naive CD8 libraries. TCRdb passed the PCR reads through MiXCR, listing each CDR3 protein once. The table lists under 600,000 distinct CDR3 sequences, over 20% of them singletons, with roughly 0.81% in the top ten. CDR1 is SGDLS, CDR2 YYNGEE, per germline. CDR3 size: 14 residues. With 3 bases removed from V and 0 bases from J, the gap between germline ends came to 6 bases. Remarks on this clonotype: Its antigen is not known.

The receptor comes from a human donor in good health. Some libraries in this study had Jurkat cell RNA spiked in. The chain employs TRBV9 and TRBJ2-2; D is unresolved. The sample was naive CD8+ T cells from blood, with Jurkat cell RNA spiked in. Documented subset: FACS-sorted CD8+CD4-CCR7+CD45RA+ naive T cells. CDR3 loop: CASSDETNTGELFF. The CDR3 DNA reads as TGTGCCAGCAGCGACGAAACGAACACCGGGGAGCTGTTTTTT.